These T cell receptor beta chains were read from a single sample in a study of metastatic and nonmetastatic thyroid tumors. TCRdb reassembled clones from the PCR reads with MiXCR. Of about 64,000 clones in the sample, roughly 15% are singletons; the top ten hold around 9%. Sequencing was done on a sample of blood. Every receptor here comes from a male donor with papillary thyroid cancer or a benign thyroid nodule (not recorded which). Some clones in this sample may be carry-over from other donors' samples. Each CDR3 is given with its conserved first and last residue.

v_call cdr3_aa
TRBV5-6 CASSFRGAGANVLTF
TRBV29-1 CSVSLAGGPYEQYF
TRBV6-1 CASAGGQGHEKLFF
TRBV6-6 CASSYPGGFAQYF
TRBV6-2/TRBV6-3 CASSVRGDTEAFF
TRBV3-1 CASSPQDREKAEAFF
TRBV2 CASSREGNEQYF
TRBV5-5 CASSQYGYGYTF
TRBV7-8 CASSLVDRRYSTDTQYF
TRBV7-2 CASSLPSGRETQYF
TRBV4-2 CANSQGRENHLQHF
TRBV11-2 CASSLVPGPPAMVNEQFF
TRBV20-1 CSAGGQKVEQYF
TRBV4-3 CSSSQDSGTANTVELFF
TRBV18 CASSPGQFTEAFF
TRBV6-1 CASSATGTSGNTIYF
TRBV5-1 CASSGGDRSYEQYF
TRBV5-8 CASSLVDTQYF
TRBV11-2 CASSQSGTRADTQYF
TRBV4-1 CASSQDRVSGRTDTQYF
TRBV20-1 CSAKNPLTGNTEAFF
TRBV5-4 CASSLTGGIGELFF
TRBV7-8 CASSYQGVTYEQYF
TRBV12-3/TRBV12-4 CASSFSPYGSQETQYF
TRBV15 CATGAGGDTGELFF
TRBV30 CAWSVASFSGANVLTF
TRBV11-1 CASSLGGPNNEQFF
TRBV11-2 CASSLEYSGRPGQETQYF
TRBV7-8 CASSLVRGANTGELFF
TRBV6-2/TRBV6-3 CASIYSTGGYEQYF
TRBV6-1 CANNVEIRMKTEAFF
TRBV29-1 CSVRSDTGELFF
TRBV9 CASSDRGPNTGELFF
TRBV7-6 CASSLSSGRFNEQFF
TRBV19 CATASGGAGGYTF
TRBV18 CASSPDRGPGQPQHF
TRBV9 CASSSRQQETQYF
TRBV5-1 CASSPRTSGGTETQYF
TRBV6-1 CASSEGGGSGAETQYF
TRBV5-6 CASSLWGGGPGELFF
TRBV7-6 CASSSAWGPSNQPQHF
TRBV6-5 CASSYSALGNYNEQFF
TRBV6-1 CASSGLAGSGANVLTF
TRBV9 CASSPTTGTNEGYTF
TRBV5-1 CASSFAVWVPHSVNTTYF
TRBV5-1 CASSLAERVNPAYEQYF
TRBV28 CASSPPASGTDTQYF
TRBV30 CAWSVERETQYF
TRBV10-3 CAIRREGELFF
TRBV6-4 CASSGGNTGELFF
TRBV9 CASSTGTRNYNEQFF
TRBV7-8 CASSPGTGKAFF
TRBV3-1 CASSRTDGGQEQYF